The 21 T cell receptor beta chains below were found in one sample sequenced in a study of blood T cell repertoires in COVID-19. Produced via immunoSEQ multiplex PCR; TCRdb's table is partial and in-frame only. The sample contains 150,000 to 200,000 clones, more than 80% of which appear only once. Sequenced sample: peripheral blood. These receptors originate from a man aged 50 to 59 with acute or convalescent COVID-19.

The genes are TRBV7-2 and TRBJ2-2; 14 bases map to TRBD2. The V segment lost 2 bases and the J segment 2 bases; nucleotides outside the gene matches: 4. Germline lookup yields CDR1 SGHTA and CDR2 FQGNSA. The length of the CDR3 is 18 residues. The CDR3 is CASSLRTSGGTNTGELFF. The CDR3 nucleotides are TGTGCCAGCAGCTTAAGGACTAGCGGGGGGACCAACACCGGGGAGCTGTTTTTT.

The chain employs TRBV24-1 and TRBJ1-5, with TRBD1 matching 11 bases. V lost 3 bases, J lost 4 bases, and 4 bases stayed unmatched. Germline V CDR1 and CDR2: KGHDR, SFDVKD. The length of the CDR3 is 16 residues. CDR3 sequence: CATSDAGQGANQPQHF. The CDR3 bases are TGTGCCACCAGTGATGCCGGACAGGGGGCGAATCAGCCCCAGCATTTT.

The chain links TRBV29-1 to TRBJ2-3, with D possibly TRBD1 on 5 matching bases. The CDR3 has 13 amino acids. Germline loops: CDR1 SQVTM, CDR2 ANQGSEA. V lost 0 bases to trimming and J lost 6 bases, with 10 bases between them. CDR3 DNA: TGCAGCGTTGAAGAGGTAGGGGCGGATACGCAGTATTTT. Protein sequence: CSVEEVGADTQYF.

CDR3 region: CASRGTGGYTGELFF. The CDR3 region has the DNA TGTGCCAGTAGGGGAACAGGGGGCTACACCGGGGAGCTGTTTTTT. V and J are TRBV19 and TRBJ2-2; 9 positions match TRBD1. The CDR3 spans 15 residues. The V gene end was trimmed by 6 bases and the J gene end by 3 bases; junction bases not matched to a gene: 5. Per germline, CDR1 LNHDA and CDR2 SQIVND (reference sequence).

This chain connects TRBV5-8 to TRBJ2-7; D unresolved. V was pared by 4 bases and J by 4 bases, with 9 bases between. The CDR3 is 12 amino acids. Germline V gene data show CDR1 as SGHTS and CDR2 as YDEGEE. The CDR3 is CASSPQSYEQYF. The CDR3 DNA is TGTGCCAGCAGCCCCCAATCATACGAGCAGTACTTC.

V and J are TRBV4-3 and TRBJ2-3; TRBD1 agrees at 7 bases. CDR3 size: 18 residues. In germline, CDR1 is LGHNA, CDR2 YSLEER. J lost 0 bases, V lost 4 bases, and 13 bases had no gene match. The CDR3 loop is CASSPAMPGTASTDTQYF. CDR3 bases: TGCGCCAGCAGCCCAGCCATGCCAGGGACAGCAAGCACAGATACGCAGTATTTT.

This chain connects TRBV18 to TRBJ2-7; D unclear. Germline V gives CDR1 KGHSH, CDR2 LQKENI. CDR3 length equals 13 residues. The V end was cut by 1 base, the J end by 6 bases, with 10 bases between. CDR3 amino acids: CASSPRATAEQYF. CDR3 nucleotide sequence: TGTGCCAGCTCACCACGGGCCACGGCCGAGCAGTACTTC.

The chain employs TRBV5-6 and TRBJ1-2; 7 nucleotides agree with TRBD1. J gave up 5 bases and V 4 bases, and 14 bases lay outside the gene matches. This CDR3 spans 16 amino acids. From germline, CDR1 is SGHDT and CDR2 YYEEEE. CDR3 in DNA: TGTGCCAGCAGCCCGGGACAGACCCGGCGGTATTATGGCTACACCTTC. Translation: CASSPGQTRRYYGYTF.

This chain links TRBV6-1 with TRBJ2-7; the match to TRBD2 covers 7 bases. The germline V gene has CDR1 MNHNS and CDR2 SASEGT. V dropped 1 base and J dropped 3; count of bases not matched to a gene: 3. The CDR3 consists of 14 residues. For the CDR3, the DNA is TGTGCCAGCAGTGAAGACGGGGGGAACTACGAGCAGTACTTC. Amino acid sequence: CASSEDGGNYEQYF.

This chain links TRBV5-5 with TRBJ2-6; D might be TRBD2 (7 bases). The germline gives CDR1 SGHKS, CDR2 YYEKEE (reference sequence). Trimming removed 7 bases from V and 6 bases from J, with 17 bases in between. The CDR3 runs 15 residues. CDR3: CASWWGGPKANVLTF. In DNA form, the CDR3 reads TGTGCCAGCTGGTGGGGGGGGCCTAAGGCCAACGTCCTGACTTTC. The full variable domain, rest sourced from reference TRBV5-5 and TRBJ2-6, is DAGVTQSPTHLIKTRGQQVTLRCSPISGHKSVSWYQQVLGQGPQFIFQYYEKEERGRGNFPDRFSARQFPNYSSELNVNALLLGDSALYLCASWWGGPKANVLTFGAGSRLTVL.

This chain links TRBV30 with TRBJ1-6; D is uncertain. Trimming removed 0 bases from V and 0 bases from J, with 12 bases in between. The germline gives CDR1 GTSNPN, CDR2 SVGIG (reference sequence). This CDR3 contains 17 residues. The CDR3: CAWSVQVISSYNSPLHF. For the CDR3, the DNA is TGTGCCTGGAGTGTGCAGGTTATCAGCTCCTATAATTCACCCCTCCACTTT.

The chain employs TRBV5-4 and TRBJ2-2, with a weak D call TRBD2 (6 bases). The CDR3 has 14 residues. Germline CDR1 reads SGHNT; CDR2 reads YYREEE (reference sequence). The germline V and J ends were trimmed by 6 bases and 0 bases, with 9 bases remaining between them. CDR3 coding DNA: TGTGCCAGCACCCCGGGGGCGAACACCGGGGAGCTGTTTTTT. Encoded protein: CASTPGANTGELFF.

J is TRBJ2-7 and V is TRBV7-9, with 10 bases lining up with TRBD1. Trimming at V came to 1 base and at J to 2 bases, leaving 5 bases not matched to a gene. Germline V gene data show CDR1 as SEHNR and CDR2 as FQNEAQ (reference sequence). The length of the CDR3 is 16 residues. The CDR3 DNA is TGTGCCAGCAGCTTAGATGGGACAGGGGTACCCTACGAGCAGTACTTC. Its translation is CASSLDGTGVPYEQYF. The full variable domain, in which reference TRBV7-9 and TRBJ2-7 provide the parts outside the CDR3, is DTGVSQNPRHKITKRGQNVTFRCDPISEHNRLYWYRQTLGQGPEFLTYFQNEAQLEKSRLLSDRFSAERPKGSFSTLEIQRTEQGDSAMYLCASSLDGTGVPYEQYFGPGTRLTVT.

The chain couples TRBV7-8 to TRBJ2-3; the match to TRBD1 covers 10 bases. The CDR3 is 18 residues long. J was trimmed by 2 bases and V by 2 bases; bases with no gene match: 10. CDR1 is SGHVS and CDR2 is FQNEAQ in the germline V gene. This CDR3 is CASSLQLGTGVDTDTQYF. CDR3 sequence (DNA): TGTGCCAGCAGCTTACAGCTCGGGACAGGGGTTGACACAGATACGCAGTATTTT. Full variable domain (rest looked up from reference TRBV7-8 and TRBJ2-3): GAGVSQSPRYKVAKRGQDVALRCDPISGHVSLFWYQQALGQGPEFLTYFQNEAQLDKSGLPSDRFFAERPEGSVSTLKIQRTQQEDSAVYLCASSLQLGTGVDTDTQYFGPGTRLTVL.

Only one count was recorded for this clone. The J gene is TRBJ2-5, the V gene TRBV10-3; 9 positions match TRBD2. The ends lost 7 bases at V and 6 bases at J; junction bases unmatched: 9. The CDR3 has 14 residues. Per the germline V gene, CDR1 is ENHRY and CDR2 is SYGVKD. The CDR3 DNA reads TGTGCCATCACCCCGGGACTAGCTTCGAAGACCCAGTACTTC. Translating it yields CAITPGLASKTQYF.

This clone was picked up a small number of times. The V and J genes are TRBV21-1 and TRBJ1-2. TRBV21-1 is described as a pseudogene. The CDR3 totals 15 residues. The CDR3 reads CASSKGSTRGYGYTF. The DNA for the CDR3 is TGTGCCAGCAGCAAAGGTTCCACACGGGGCTATGGCTACACCTTC.

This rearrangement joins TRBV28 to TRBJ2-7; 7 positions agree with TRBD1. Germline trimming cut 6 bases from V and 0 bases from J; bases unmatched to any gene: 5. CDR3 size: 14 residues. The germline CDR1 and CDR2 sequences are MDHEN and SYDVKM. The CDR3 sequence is CASRQGQISYEQYF. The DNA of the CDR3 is TGTGCCAGCAGACAGGGACAGATCTCCTACGAGCAGTACTTC.

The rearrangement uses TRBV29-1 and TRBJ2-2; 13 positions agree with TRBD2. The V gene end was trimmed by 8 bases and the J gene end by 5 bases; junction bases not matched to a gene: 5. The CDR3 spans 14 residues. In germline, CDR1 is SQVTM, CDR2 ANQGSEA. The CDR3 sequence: CSTRTSGSTGELFF. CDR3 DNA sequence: TGCAGCACCCGGACTAGCGGGAGTACCGGGGAGCTGTTTTTT.

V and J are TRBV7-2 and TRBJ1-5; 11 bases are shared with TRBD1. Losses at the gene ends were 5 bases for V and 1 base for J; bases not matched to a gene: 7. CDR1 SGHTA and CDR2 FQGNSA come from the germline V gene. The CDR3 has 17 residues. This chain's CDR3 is CASSTSGTGGSNQPQHF. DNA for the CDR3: TGTGCCAGCAGCACGTCCGGGACAGGGGGGAGCAATCAGCCCCAGCATTTT.

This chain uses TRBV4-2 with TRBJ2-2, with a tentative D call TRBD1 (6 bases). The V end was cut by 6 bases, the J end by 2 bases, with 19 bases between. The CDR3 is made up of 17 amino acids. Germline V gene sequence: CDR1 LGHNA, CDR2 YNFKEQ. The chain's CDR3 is CASSHLGDIFNTGELFF. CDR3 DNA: TGTGCCAGCAGTCACTTGGGGGACATCTTCAACACCGGGGAGCTGTTTTTT.

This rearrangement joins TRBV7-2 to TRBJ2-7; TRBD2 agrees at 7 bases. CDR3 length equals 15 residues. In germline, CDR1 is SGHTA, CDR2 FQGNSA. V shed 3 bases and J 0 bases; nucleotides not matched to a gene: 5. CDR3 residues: CASSFWLADSYEQYF. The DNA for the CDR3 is TGTGCCAGCAGCTTTTGGCTAGCGGACTCCTACGAGCAGTACTTC.